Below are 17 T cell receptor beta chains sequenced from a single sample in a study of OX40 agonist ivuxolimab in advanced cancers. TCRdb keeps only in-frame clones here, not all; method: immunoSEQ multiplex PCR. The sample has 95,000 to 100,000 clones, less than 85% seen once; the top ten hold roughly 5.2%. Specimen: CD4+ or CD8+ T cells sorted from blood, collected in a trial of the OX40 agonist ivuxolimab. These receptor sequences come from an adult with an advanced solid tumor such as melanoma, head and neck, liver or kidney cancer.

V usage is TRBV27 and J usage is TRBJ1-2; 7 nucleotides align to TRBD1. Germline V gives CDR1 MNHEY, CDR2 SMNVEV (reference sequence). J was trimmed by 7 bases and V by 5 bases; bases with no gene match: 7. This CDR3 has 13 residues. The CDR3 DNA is TGTGCCAGCAGTCCCTACCGGGACAGTGGCTACACCTTC. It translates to CASSPYRDSGYTF.

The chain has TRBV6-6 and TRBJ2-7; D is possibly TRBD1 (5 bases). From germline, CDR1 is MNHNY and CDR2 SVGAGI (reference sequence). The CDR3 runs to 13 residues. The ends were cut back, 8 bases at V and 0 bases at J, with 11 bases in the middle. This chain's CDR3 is CASWTWGSYEQYF. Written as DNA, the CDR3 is TGTGCCAGCTGGACATGGGGCTCCTACGAGCAGTACTTC.

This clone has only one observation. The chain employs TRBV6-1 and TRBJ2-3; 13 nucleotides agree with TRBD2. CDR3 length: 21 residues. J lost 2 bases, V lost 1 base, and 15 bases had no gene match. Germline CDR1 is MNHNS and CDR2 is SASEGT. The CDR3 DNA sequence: TGTGCCAGCAGTGAAGAAAGTCGACTAGCGGGGGGCTCTGCTCTCACAGATACGCAGTATTTT. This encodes CASSEESRLAGGSALTDTQYF.

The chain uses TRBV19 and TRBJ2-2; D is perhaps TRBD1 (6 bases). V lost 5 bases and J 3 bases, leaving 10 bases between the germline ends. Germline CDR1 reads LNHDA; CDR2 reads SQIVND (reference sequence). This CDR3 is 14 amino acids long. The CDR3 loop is CASSPRGYTGELFF. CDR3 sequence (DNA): TGTGCCAGTAGTCCGAGGGGGTACACCGGGGAGCTGTTTTTT.

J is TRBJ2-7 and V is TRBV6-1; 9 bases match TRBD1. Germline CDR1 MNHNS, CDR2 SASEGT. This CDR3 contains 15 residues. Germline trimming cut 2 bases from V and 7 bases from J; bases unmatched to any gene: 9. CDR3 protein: CASSESGTGRREQYF. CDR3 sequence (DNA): TGTGCCAGCAGTGAATCAGGGACAGGGCGCAGGGAGCAGTACTTC.

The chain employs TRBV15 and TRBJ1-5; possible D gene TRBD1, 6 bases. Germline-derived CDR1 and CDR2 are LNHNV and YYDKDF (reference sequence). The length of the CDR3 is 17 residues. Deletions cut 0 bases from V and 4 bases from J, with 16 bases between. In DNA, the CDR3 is TGTGCCACCAGCAGAGATCTAGACAGGAGCAAAAATCAGCCCCAGCATTTT. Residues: CATSRDLDRSKNQPQHF.

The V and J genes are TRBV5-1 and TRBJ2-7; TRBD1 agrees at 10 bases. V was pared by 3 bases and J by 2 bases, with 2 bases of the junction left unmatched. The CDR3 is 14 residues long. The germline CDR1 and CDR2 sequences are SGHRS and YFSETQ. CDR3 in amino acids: CASSWDRGPYEQYF. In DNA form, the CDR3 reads TGCGCCAGCAGCTGGGACAGGGGTCCCTACGAGCAGTACTTC. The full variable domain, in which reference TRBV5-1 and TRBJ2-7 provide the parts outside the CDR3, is KAGVTQTPRYLIKTRGQQVTLSCSPISGHRSVSWYQQTPGQGLQFLFEYFSETQRNKGNFPGRFSGRQFSNSRSEMNVSTLELGDSALYLCASSWDRGPYEQYFGPGTRLTVT.

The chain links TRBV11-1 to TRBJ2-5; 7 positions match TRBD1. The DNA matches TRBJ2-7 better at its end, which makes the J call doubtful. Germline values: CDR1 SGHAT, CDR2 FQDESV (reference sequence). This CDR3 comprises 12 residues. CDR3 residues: CASTGSSYEQYF. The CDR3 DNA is TGTGCCTCGACAGGGAGCTCCTACGAGCAGTACTTC.

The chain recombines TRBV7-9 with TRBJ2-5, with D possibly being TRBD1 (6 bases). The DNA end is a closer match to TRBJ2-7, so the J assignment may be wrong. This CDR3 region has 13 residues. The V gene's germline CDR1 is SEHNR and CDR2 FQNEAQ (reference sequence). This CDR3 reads CASSLSLGGEQYF. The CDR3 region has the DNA TGTGCCAGCAGCTTAAGTCTAGGGGGCGAGCAGTACTTC.

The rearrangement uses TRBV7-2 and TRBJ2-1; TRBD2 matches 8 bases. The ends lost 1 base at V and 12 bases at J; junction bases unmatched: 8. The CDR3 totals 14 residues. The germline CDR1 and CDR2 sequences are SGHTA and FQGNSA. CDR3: CASSLEPLGGGQFF. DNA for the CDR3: TGTGCCAGCAGCTTAGAGCCCCTCGGGGGGGGGCAGTTCTTC.

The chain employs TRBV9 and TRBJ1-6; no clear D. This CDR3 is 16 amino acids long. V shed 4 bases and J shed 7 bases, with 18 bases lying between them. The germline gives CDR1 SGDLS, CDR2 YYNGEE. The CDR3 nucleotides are TGTGCCAGCAGCCCCCAGCAATTCCCTCGGAATTCACCCCTCCACTTT. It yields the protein CASSPQQFPRNSPLHF. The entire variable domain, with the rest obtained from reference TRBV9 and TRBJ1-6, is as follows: DSGVTQTPKHLITATGQRVTLRCSPRSGDLSVYWYQQSLDQGLQFLIQYYNGEERAKGNILERFSAQQFPDLHSELNLSSLELGDSALYFCASSPQQFPRNSPLHFGNGTRLTVT.

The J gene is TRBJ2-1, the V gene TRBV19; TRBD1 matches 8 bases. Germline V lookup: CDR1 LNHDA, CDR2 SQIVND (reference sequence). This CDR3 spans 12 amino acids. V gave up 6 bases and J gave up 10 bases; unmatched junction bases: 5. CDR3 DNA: TGTGCCAGTAGCAAAGACAGGGGCGAGCAGTTCTTC. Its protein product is CASSKDRGEQFF.

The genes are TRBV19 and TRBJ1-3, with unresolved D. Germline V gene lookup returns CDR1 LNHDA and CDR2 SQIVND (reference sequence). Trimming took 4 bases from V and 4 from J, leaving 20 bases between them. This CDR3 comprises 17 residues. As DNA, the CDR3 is TGTGCCAGTAGTACCCCCCCCGGCAGGAAATCGGGAAACACCATATATTTT. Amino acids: CASSTPPGRKSGNTIYF.

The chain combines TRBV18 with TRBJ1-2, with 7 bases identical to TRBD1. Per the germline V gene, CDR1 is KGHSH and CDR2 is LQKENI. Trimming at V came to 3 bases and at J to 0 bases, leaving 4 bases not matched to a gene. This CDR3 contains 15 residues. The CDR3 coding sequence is TGTGCCAGCTCACCTGAAGGACAGGCTAACTATGGCTACACCTTC. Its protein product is CASSPEGQANYGYTF.

For the CDR3, the DNA is TGTGCCAGCAGCCCGCCGGAGAACACTGAAGCTTTCTTT. This sequence encodes CASSPPENTEAFF. The chain couples TRBV5-6 to TRBJ1-1; no reliable D call. Trimming removed 4 bases at V and 1 base at J, with 8 bases between. This CDR3 is built from 13 residues. Germline V gives CDR1 SGHDT, CDR2 YYEEEE. Full variable domain (missing parts from reference TRBV5-6 and TRBJ1-1): DAGVTQSPTHLIKTRGQQVTLRCSPKSGHDTVSWYQQALGQGPQFIFQYYEEEERQRGNFPDRFSGHQFPNYSSELNVNALLLGDSALYLCASSPPENTEAFFGQGTRLTVV.

In DNA form, the CDR3 reads TGTGCTAGTGGTTTGGACACGTTCTATAACTATGGCTACACCTTC. Translation: CASGLDTFYNYGYTF. The chain employs TRBV12-5 and TRBJ1-2; D is unresolved. There are 15 residues in the CDR3. CDR1 is LGHNT, CDR2 FRNRAP, per germline. Trimming removed 1 base from V and 1 base from J, with 10 bases in between.

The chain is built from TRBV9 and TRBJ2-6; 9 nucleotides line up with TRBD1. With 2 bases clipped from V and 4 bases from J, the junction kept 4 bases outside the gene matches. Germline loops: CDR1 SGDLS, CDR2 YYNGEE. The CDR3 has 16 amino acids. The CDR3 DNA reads TGTGCCAGCAGCGTCGGACAGGGGTCAGGGGCCAACGTCCTGACTTTC. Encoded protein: CASSVGQGSGANVLTF.